This T cell receptor beta chain was profiled in a study of blood T cell repertoires in COVID-19 (dated by TCRdb to the early 2020s). With regard to the full study: The collaborator samples originated in the United States, Italy and Spain and spanned the acute and convalescent phases of COVID-19. Nearly every sample came with metadata listing a de-identified subject ID, COVID-19 status, age in years and sex. Where available, HLA class I and class II types were taken from metadata supplied by the sample provider and were not determined by assay-based typing. The prospective study material was composed of cDNA or gDNA derived from T cells, B-cell-depleted T cells, or PBMCs. Subjects who had been exposed to COVID-19, were actively infected with it, or had recovered from it provided the deeply sampled blood TCRbeta repertoires that made up the dataset. A freely available public database, intended as a resource for researchers studying the immune response to SARS-CoV-2, is where the repertoires were released. Samples came from the ongoing ImmuneRACE study (first 160 participants) plus 1,254 subjects from 6 global collaborators. Results the study describes overall, beyond this receptor: Clinical and demographic metadata were provided uncurated, with the amount varying by source and participant.

TCRbeta CDR3 regions were amplified from genomic DNA using the immunoSEQ Assay, a bias-controlled multiplex PCR. Under the source paper's analysis protocol: Within the assay, amplification of reference gene primers was used to estimate how many nucleated cells each sample contained. Sequence reads were collapsed and filtered to measure the absolute abundance of every unique TCRbeta CDR3 rearrangement. Productive Simpson clonality was computed per sample as the square root of Simpson's diversity index over productive rearrangements. In TCRdb, the immuneACCESS table is reduced to in-frame sequences with V and J assigned. These tables do not hold every clone; where another copy was compared, an unresolved V gene accounts for under half, and the others remain unexplained. V and J calls and clone size are those listed in that table; D and trimming were worked out from the DNA. The sample data list under 200,000 clones, and 90% of these were observed just once. The ten largest account for 0.5% to 0.6% of the sample.

Each collaborating institution followed its own protocols to collect whole blood in K2EDTA tubes. For TCRbeta analysis, collaborators shipped samples in one of three forms: frozen whole blood, isolated PBMCs, or DNA extracted from either of those sample types. The germline V gene (reference sequence) supplies CDR1 LNHDA and CDR2 SQIVND. V and J are trimmed by 10 bases and 4 bases, and the gene matches miss 7 bases of the junction. The CDR3 contains 14 residues, cysteine and phenylalanine counted. The sequence is cut down to CDR3 DNA, 42 bases in frame from base 1. As to this clone: Its cognate antigen has yet to be identified. Per-base qualities were not stored, and no clone one base away is much larger.

Recombination connected TRBV19 to TRBJ2-3; 11 bases in the junction line up with TRBD2. The sequence was obtained from a man aged 45-65 years with acute or convalescent COVID-19. Input material: peripheral blood. The DNA reads TGTGCCACCCATAGCGGGAGGGTGGCAGATACGCAGTATTTT. Translated, it reads CATHSGRVADTQYF.